Listed here are 9 T cell receptor beta chains from one sample, sequenced in a study of blood T cell repertoires in COVID-19. Produced via immunoSEQ multiplex PCR; TCRdb's table is partial and in-frame only. The sample lists about 180,000 clones; 88% were seen once. The sequenced material came from PBMCs or T cells enriched from blood (not recorded which). The receptors come from a woman in her late teens or twenties who had recovered from COVID-19.

The chain is built from TRBV28 and TRBJ2-6, with D tentatively TRBD1 (5 bases). Germline values: CDR1 MDHEN, CDR2 SYDVKM. Deletions cut 3 bases from V and 0 bases from J, with 6 bases between. This CDR3 has 15 residues. CDR3 protein: CASSFGASGANVLTF. CDR3 nucleotides: TGTGCCAGCAGTTTTGGGGCCTCTGGGGCCAACGTCCTGACTTTC.

The rearrangement links TRBV19 to TRBJ2-1; D gene ambiguous. Germline V gene lookup returns CDR1 LNHDA and CDR2 SQIVND (reference sequence). CDR3 length: 15 amino acids. Trimming cost V 2 bases and J 0 bases, with 8 bases left between them. The CDR3 spells CASSITSSSYNEQFF. CDR3 DNA sequence: TGTGCCAGTAGTATAACATCAAGCTCCTACAATGAGCAGTTCTTC.

The chain recombines TRBV6-5 with TRBJ2-7; possibly TRBD1 for D (6 bases). The V gene lost 2 bases and the J gene lost 4 bases, with 12 bases spanning the gap. The CDR3 runs 14 residues. Per germline, CDR1 MNHEY and CDR2 SVGAGI. The DNA of the CDR3 is TGTGCCAGCAGTTACGGGGCAGGGGAGTACGAGCAGTACTTC. The encoded protein is CASSYGAGEYEQYF.

With respect to this clone: The junction shows a germline mismatch at one end, possibly a read error. The rearrangement uses TRBV6-4 and TRBJ1-1, with D possibly TRBD1 on 5 matching bases. This CDR3 spans 18 amino acids. Germline V gene sequence: CDR1 MRHNA, CDR2 SNTAGT. For the CDR3, the DNA is TGTGCCAGAAGTGGGCCGATAAGTCGGGAGGGGAAACCCACTGAAGCTTTCTTT. Its translation is CARSGPISREGKPTEAFF.

The chain carries TRBV19 and TRBJ2-1; perhaps TRBD1 as D (6 bases). CDR3 length equals 16 residues. CDR1 is LNHDA and CDR2 is SQIVND in the germline V gene (reference sequence). The germline V and J ends were trimmed by 0 bases and 4 bases, with 13 bases remaining between them. CDR3 bases: TGTGCCAGTAGTATAGATCCCGGGACACTTTACAATGAGCAGTTCTTC. Translated, it gives CASSIDPGTLYNEQFF.

The chain couples TRBV19 to TRBJ2-7; no definite D call. The V end lost 9 bases, the J end lost 0 bases, and 12 bases lay between the germline ends. From germline, CDR1 is LNHDA and CDR2 SQIVND (reference sequence). The CDR3 has 13 residues. CDR3 protein: CASSIESSYEQYF. As DNA, the CDR3 is TGTGCCAGCTCTATAGAGAGCTCCTACGAGCAGTACTTC. Full variable domain (missing parts from reference TRBV19 and TRBJ2-7): DGGITQSPKYLFRKEGQNVTLSCEQNLNHDAMYWYRQDPGQGLRLIYYSQIVNDFQKGDIAEGYSVSREKKESFPLTVTSAQKNPTAFYLCASSIESSYEQYFGPGTRLTVT.

The V call is TRBV7-2, the J call TRBJ2-3; tentatively, D is TRBD2 (5 bases). The CDR3 is 14 residues long. V lost 5 bases and J lost 2, with 11 bases in between. Germline V gene sequence: CDR1 SGHTA, CDR2 FQGNSA. CDR3 nucleotides: TGTGCCAGCAGCCCGAGGACTTTCACAGATACGCAGTATTTT. Amino acid sequence: CASSPRTFTDTQYF.

The CDR3 loop reads CSVDFPTSNEQFF. The CDR3 region has the DNA TGCAGCGTTGATTTCCCGACTAGTAATGAGCAGTTCTTC. J is TRBJ2-1 and V is TRBV29-1; D may be TRBD2 (6 bases). This CDR3 is 13 amino acids long. Trimming left V 3 bases short and J 7 bases short, with 13 bases between. Germline V gene lookup returns CDR1 SQVTM and CDR2 ANQGSEA.

The sample holds one count of this clone. V is TRBV28 and J is TRBJ1-5, with D possibly matching TRBD1 (6 bases). V was trimmed by 8 bases and J by 3 bases, leaving 23 bases between them. Germline V gene sequence: CDR1 MDHEN, CDR2 SYDVKM. This CDR3 spans 17 amino acids. This CDR3 reads CASRGNREGWSNQPQHF. The CDR3 nucleotides are TGTGCCAGCCGAGGGAACAGGGAGGGTTGGTCCAATCAGCCCCAGCATTTT. Combining the CDR3 with reference TRBV28 and TRBJ1-5 gives the whole variable domain DVKVTQSSRYLVKRTGEKVFLECVQDMDHENMFWYRQDPGLGLRLIYFSYDVKMKEKGDIPEGYSVSREKKERFSLILESASTNQTSMYLCASRGNREGWSNQPQHFGDGTRLSIL.